This TCR beta chain was sequenced for a study of OX40 agonist ivuxolimab in advanced cancers. Study outcomes and limitations: Low clonal expansion, among the lowest seen, marked partial responders at 0.1-3.0 mg/kg.

With regard to this clone: No antigen is known for it.

The CDR3 has 12 residues. The V gene's germline CDR1 is SEHNR and CDR2 FQNEAQ (reference sequence). Trimming took 5 bases from V and 11 from J, leaving 15 bases between them. The protocol was immunoSEQ multiplex PCR, while the TCRdb copy is restricted to in-frame clones and leaves out a portion. The data show tens of thousands of clones, with 89% seen just once and about 11% held by the top ten. The gene calls are TRBV7-9 and TRBJ1-1; tentatively, D is TRBD1 (5 bases). This TCR was sampled from an adult with an advanced solid tumor such as melanoma, head and neck, liver or kidney cancer. This specimen consisted of CD4+ or CD8+ T cells sorted from blood, obtained in a trial of the OX40 agonist ivuxolimab. CDR3 sequence reads: CASSVGTIGAFF. The CDR3 nucleotides are TGTGCCAGCAGCGTCGGGACGATCGGGGCTTTCTTT.